This section outlines one T cell receptor (beta chain) sequence together with its context. Its cognate antigen is unknown. The data derive from a study of persistence of HIV-infected CD4 T cells. About the research overall: CD4+ T cells responding to CMV or HIV-1 Gag were isolated.

The CDR3 spans 15 residues. Trimming took off 5 bases at V and 3 bases at J, with 11 bases between the two ends. Per germline, CDR1 MNHEY and CDR2 SMNVEV (reference sequence). Points from the study as a whole: Degenerate expanded CDR3beta sequences were enriched among CMV- and Gag-responding cells.

Cells were stimulated with overlapping HIV-1 Gag 15-mer peptides. CD40L/CD69 double-negative CD45RO-high memory CD4+ T cells were collected. Inclusion required CMV-positive serology and CD4+ counts above 400 cells/uL. The libraries were made with immunoSEQ version 4 in survey mode. Each sample used up to 1 ug genomic DNA diluted to about 10 ng/uL. The protocol was immunoSEQ multiplex PCR, while the TCRdb copy is restricted to in-frame clones and leaves out a portion. The top ten hold 1.5% to 2% of the sample, which has about 64,000 clones, roughly 75% seen once. This chain connects TRBV27 to TRBJ1-6; D call uncertain. This TCR was recovered from an adult man with HIV who was CMV-seropositive. Material: CD4+ T cells sorted from PBMCs after 18-hour stimulation, obtained from a patient who received antiretroviral therapy. The chain's CDR3 is CASSPRTYYNSPLHF. The CDR3 DNA reads as TGTGCCAGCAGTCCCCGCACGTACTATAATTCACCCCTCCACTTT.